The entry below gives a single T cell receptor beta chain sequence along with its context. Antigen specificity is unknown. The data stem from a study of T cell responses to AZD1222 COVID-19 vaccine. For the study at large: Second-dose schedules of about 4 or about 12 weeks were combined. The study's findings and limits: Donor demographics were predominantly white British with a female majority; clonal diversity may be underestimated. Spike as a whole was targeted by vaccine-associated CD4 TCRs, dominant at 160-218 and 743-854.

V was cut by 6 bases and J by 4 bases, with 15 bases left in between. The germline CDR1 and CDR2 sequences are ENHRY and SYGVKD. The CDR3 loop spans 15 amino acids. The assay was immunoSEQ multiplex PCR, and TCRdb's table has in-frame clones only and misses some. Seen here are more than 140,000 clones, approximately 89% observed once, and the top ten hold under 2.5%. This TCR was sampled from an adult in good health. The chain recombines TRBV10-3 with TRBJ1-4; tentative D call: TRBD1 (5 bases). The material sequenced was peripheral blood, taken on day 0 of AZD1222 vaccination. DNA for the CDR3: TGTGCCATCAGCCCGGGGAGGGGTGGTAATGAAAAACTGTTTTTT. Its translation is CAISPGRGGNEKLFF.